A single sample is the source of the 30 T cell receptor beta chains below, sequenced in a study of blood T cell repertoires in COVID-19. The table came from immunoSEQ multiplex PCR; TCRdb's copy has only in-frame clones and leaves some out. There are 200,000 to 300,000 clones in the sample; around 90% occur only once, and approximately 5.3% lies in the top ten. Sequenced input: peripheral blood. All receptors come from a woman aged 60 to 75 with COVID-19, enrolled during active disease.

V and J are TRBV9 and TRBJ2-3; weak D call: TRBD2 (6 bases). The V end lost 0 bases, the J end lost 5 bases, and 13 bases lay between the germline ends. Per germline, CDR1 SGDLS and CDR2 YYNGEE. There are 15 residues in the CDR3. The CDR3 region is CASSVASGTQDTQYF. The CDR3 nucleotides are TGTGCCAGCAGCGTAGCTTCGGGGACTCAAGATACGCAGTATTTT.

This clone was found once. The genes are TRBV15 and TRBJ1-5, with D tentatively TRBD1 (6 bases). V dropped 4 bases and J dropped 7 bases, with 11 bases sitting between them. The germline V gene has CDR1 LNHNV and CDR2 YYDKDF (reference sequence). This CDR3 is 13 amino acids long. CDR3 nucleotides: TGTGCCACCAGCAATCAGGGGAGCCAGCCCCAGCATTTT. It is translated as CATSNQGSQPQHF.

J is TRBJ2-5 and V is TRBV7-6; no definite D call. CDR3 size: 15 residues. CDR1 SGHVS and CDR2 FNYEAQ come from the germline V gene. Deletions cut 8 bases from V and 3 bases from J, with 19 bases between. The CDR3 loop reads CASVPTHGGKETQYF. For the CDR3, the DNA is TGTGCCAGCGTCCCCACCCACGGCGGTAAAGAGACCCAGTACTTC.

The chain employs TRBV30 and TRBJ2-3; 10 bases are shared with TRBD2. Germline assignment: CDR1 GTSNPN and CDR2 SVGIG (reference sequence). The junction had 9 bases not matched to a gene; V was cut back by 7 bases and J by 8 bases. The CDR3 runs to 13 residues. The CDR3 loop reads CAYSGRSFGTQYF. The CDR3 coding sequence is TGTGCCTATAGCGGGAGGTCGTTTGGTACGCAGTATTTT.

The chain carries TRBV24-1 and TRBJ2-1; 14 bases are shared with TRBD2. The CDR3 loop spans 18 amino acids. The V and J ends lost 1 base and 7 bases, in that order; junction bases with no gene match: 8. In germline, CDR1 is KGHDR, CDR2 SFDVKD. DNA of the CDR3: TGTGCCACCAGTGATTTCTCTCTCCGGACTAGCGGGGGGAATGAGCAGTTCTTC. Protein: CATSDFSLRTSGGNEQFF.

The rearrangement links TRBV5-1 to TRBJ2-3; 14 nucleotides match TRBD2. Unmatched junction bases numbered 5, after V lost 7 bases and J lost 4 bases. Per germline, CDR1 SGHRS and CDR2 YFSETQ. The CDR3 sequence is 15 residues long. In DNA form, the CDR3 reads TGCGCCAGCCGGGGACTAGCGGGAGTTGCAGATACGCAGTATTTT. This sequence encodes CASRGLAGVADTQYF.

The CDR3 loop reads CASSVTVGNTIYF. As DNA, the CDR3 is TGTGCCAGCAGCGTAACAGTGGGAAACACCATATATTTT. V usage is TRBV9 and J usage is TRBJ1-3, with no clear D. Deletions cut 1 base from V and 4 bases from J, with 6 bases between. This CDR3 is built from 13 residues. The germline gives CDR1 SGDLS, CDR2 YYNGEE.

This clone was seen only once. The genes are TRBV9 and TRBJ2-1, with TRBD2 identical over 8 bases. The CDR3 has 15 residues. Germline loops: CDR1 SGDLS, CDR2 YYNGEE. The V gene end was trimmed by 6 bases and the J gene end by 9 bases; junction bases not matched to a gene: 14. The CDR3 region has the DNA TGTGCCAGCACCCCCCGGCCGGGAGGGCCCGGTGAGCAGTTCTTC. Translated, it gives CASTPRPGGPGEQFF.

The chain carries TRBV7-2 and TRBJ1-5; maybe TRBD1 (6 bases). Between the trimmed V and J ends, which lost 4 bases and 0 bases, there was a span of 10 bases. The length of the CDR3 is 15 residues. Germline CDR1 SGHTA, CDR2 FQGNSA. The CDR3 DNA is TGTGCCAGCAGCTACCACAGGGATAGCAATCAGCCCCAGCATTTT. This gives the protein CASSYHRDSNQPQHF. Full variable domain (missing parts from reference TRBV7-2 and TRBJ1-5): GAGVSQSPSNKVTEKGKDVELRCDPISGHTALYWYRQSLGQGLEFLIYFQGNSAPDKSGLPSDRFSAERTGGSVSTLTIQRTQQEDSAVYLCASSYHRDSNQPQHFGDGTRLSIL.

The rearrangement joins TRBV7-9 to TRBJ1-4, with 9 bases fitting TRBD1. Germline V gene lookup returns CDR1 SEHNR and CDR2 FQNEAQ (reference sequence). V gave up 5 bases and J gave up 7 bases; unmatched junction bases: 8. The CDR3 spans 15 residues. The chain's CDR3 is CASSTYRGQSEKLFF. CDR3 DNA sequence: TGTGCCAGCAGCACCTACAGGGGGCAAAGTGAAAAACTGTTTTTT. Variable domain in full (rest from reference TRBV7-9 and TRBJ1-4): DTGVSQNPRHKITKRGQNVTFRCDPISEHNRLYWYRQTLGQGPEFLTYFQNEAQLEKSRLLSDRFSAERPKGSFSTLEIQRTEQGDSAMYLCASSTYRGQSEKLFFGSGTQLSVL.

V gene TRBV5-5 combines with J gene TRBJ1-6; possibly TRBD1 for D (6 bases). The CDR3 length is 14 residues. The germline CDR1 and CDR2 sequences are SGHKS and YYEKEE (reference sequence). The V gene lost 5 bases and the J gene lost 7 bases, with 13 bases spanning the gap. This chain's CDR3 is CASSSWDMNSPLHF. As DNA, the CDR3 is TGTGCCAGCAGTTCCTGGGACATGAATTCACCCCTCCACTTT.

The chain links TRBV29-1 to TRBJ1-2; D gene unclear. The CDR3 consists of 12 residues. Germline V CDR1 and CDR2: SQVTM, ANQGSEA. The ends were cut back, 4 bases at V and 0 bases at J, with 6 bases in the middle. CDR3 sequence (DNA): TGCAGCGTTGTGCACACTAACTATGGCTACACCTTC. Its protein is CSVVHTNYGYTF.

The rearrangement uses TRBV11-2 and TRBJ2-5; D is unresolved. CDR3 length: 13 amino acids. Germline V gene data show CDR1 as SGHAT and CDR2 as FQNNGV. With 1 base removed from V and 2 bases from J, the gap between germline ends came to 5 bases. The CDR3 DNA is TGTGCCAGCAGCTTAGTCAGACAAGAGACCCAGTACTTC. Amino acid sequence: CASSLVRQETQYF.

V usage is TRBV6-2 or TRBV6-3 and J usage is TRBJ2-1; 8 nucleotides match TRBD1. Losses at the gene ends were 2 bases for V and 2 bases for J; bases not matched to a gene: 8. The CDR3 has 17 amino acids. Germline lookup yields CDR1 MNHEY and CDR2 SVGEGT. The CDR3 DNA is TGTGCCAGCAGTTACCCCAGACAGGGGAGGACCTACAATGAGCAGTTCTTC. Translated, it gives CASSYPRQGRTYNEQFF.

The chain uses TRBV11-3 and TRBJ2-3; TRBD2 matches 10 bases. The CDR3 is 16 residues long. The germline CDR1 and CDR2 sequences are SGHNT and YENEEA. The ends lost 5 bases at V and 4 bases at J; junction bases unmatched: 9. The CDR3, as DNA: TGTGCCAGCAGCCCTCGTGGAGCGGGAGGGCCAGATACGCAGTATTTT. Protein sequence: CASSPRGAGGPDTQYF. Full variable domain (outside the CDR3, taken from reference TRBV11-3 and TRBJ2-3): EAGVVQSPRYKIIEKKQPVAFWCNPISGHNTLYWYLQNLGQGPELLIRYENEEAVDDSQLPKDRFSAERLKGVDSTLKIQPAELGDSAVYLCASSPRGAGGPDTQYFGPGTRLTVL.

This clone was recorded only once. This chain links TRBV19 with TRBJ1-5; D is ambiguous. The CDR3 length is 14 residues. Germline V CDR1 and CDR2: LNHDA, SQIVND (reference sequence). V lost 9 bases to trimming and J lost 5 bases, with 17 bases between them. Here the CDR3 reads CASRTYRSDQPQHF. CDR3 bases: TGTGCCAGCCGAACCTATAGATCGGATCAGCCCCAGCATTTT.

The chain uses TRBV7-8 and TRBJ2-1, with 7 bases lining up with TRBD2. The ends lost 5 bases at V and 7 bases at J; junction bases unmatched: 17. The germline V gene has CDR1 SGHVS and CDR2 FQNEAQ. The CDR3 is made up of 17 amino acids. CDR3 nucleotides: TGTGCCAGCAGCCTAGAACTCTGGGGCGGGAGAGGGAATGAGCAGTTCTTC. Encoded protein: CASSLELWGGRGNEQFF.

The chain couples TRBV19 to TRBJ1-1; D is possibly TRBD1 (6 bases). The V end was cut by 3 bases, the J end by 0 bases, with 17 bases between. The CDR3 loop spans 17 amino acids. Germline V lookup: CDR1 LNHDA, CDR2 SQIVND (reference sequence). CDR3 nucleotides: TGTGCCAGTAGTATGGGTCCCGTCGGGGGGCTGAACACTGAAGCTTTCTTT. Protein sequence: CASSMGPVGGLNTEAFF.

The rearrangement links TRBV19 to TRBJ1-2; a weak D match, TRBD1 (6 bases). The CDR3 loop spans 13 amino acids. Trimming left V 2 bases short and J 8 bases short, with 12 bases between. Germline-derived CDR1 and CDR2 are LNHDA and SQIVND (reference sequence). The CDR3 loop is CASSIRGGQGYTF. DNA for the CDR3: TGTGCCAGTAGTATACGTGGAGGACAGGGCTACACCTTC.

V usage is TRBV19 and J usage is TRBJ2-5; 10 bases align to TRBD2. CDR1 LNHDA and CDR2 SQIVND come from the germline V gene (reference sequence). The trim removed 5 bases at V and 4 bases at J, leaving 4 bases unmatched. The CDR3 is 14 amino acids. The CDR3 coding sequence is TGTGCCAGTAGTCAAGTAGCGGGAGGAGAGACCCAGTACTTC. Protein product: CASSQVAGGETQYF. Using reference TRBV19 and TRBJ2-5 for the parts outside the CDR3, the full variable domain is DGGITQSPKYLFRKEGQNVTLSCEQNLNHDAMYWYRQDPGQGLRLIYYSQIVNDFQKGDIAEGYSVSREKKESFPLTVTSAQKNPTAFYLCASSQVAGGETQYFGPGTRLLVL.

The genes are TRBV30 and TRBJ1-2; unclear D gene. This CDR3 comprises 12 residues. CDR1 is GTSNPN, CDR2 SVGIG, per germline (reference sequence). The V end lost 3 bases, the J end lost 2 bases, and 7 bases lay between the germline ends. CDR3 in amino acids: CAWSKHNYGYTF. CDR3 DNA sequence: TGTGCCTGGAGCAAGCACAACTATGGCTACACCTTC.

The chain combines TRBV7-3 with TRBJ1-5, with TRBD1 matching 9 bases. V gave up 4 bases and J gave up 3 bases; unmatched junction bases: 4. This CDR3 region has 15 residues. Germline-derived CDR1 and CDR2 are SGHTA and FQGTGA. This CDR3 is CASSSGTGINQPQHF. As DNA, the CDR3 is TGTGCCAGCAGCTCCGGGACAGGGATCAATCAGCCCCAGCATTTT.

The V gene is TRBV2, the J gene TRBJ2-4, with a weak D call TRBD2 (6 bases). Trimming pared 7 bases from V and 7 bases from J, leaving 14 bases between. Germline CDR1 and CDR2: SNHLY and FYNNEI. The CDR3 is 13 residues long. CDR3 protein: CASKGGGRNIQYF. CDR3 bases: TGTGCCAGCAAAGGTGGAGGGCGGAACATTCAGTACTTC.

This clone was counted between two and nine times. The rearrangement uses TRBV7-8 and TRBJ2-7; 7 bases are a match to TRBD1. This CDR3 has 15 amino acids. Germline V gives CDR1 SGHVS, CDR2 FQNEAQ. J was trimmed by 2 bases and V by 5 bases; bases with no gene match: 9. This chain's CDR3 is CASSPRRQGAYEQYF. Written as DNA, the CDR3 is TGTGCCAGCAGCCCTAGGCGGCAGGGGGCCTACGAGCAGTACTTC. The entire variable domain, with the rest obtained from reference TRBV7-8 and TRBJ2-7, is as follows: GAGVSQSPRYKVAKRGQDVALRCDPISGHVSLFWYQQALGQGPEFLTYFQNEAQLDKSGLPSDRFFAERPEGSVSTLKIQRTQQEDSAVYLCASSPRRQGAYEQYFGPGTRLTVT.

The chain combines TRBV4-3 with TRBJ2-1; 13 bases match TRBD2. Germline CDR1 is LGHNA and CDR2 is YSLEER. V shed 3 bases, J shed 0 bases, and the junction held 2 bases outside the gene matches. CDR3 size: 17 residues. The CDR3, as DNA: TGCGCCAGCAGCCAGACTAGCGGGAGGCGCTCCTACAATGAGCAGTTCTTC. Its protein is CASSQTSGRRSYNEQFF.

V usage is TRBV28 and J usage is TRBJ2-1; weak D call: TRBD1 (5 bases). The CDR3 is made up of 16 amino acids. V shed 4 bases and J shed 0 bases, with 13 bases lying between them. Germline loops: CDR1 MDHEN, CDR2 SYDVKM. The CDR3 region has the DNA TGTGCCAGCAGTTCCCCAGGGATGAGCTCCTACAATGAGCAGTTCTTC. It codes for CASSSPGMSSYNEQFF.

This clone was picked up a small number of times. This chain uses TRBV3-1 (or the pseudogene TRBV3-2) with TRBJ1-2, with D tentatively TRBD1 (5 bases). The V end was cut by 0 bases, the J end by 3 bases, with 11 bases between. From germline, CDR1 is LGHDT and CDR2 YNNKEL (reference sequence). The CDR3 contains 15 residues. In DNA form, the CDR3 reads TGTGCCAGCAGCCAAGACAGGGCTGAGGACTATGGCTACACCTTC. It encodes CASSQDRAEDYGYTF.

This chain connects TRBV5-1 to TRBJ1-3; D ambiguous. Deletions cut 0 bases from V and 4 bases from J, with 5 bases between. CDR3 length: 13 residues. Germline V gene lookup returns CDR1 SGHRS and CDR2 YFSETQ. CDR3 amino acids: CASSLGQGNTIYF. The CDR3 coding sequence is TGCGCCAGCAGCTTGGGGCAAGGAAACACCATATATTTT.

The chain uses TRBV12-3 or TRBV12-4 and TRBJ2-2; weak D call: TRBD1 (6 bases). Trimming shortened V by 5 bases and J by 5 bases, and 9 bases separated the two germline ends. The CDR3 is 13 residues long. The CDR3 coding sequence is TGTGCCAGCAGTCTCGGACAGACCGGGGAGCTGTTTTTT. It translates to CASSLGQTGELFF.

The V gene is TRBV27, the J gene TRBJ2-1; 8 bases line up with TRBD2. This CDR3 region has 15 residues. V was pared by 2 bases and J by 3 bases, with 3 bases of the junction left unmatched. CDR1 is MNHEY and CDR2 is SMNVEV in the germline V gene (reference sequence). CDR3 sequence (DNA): TGTGCCAGCAGTTTAACGGGAGGGGGCTACAATGAGCAGTTCTTC. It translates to CASSLTGGGYNEQFF.